This T cell receptor beta chain comes out of a study of blood T cell repertoires in COVID-19. Study context: PBMCs, B-cell-depleted T cells, or T cells provided the cDNA or gDNA that made up the material.

How the authors handled the data: Amplification from reference gene primers served as the basis for estimated nucleated cell counts. The data were produced by immunoSEQ multiplex PCR, yet TCRdb's version contains in-frame clones alone and is incomplete. The V and J calls and clone size come from that table; D and trimming were worked out from the DNA. The sample lists 300,000 to 400,000 clones, 85% to 90% seen once, with around 6% in the top ten. This CDR3 has 16 amino acids. The V and J ends lost 4 bases and 0 bases respectively, with 14 bases between them. Germline values: CDR1 SGHKS, CDR2 YYEKEE (reference sequence).

Sample: peripheral blood. This chain links TRBV5-5 with TRBJ1-5; possible D gene TRBD1, 6 bases. The receptor was derived from a woman in her fifties or sixties with COVID-19, enrolled during active disease. CDR3 nucleotide sequence: TGTGCCAGCAGCCGTTTAGGGGGAAGTAGCAATCAGCCCCAGCATTTT. It translates to CASSRLGGSSNQPQHF.